The sequence of this TCR beta chain was determined in a study of blood T cell repertoires in COVID-19. Study background: Acute and convalescent COVID-19 samples came from the United States, Italy and Spain. From T cells, B-cell-depleted T cells, or PBMCs came the material, which was cDNA or gDNA.

The germline gives CDR1 SGHVS, CDR2 FQNEAQ. The CDR3 spans 15 residues. The V and J ends lost 5 bases and 0 bases respectively, with 13 bases between them. Method: immunoSEQ multiplex PCR; TCRdb's copy keeps in-frame clones and lacks some. Of some 500,000 clones listed, roughly 90% are singletons. Participants spanned ages roughly 18 to 95 years and resided in about two dozen US areas. Categorization into cohorts depended on clinical history that participants reported. The clonotype originates from a middle-aged woman who had recovered from COVID-19. Sequenced material: PBMCs or T cells enriched from blood (not recorded which). The chain joins TRBV7-8 to TRBJ1-2; possible D gene TRBD1, 6 bases. The CDR3 loop reads CASSLGGAANYGYTF. The DNA for the CDR3 is TGTGCCAGCAGCCTGGGGGGGGCCGCTAACTATGGCTACACCTTC.